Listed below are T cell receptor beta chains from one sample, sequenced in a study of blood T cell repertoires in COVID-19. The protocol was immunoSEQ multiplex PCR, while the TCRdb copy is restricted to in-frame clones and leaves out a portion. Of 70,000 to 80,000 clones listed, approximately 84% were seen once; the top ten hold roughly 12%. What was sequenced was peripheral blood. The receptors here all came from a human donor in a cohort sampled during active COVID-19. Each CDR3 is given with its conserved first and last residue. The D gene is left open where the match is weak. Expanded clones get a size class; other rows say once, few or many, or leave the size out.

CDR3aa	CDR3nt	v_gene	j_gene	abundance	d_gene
CASSQTSGGASDTQYF	TGTGCCAGCAGCCAGACTAGCGGGGGGGCCTCAGATACGCAGTATTTT	TRBV4-2	TRBJ2-3	once	TRBD2
CASSGGYNSPLHF	TGTGCCAGCAGTGGAGGTTATAATTCACCCCTCCACTTT	TRBV28	TRBJ1-6	-	-
CASSPTVETEAFF	TGTGCCAGCAGTCCGACGGTAGAGACAGAAGCTTTCTTT	TRBV27	TRBJ1-1	many	-
CASSSGTLDTDTQYF	TGTGCCAGCAGCTCCGGGACTCTAGACACAGATACGCAGTATTTT	TRBV6-5	TRBJ2-3	-	-
CASSPRAGAYGYTF	TGTGCCAGCAGCCCTAGGGCTGGGGCCTATGGCTACACCTTC	TRBV14	TRBJ1-2	-	-
CASSTQPGGSHYGYTF	TGCGCCAGCAGCACCCAACCTGGGGGGTCCCACTATGGCTACACCTTC	TRBV4-3	TRBJ1-2	once	-
CATTGTGGFYPEGPQHF	TGTGCCACTACCGGGACAGGGGGTTTTTACCCGGAGGGGCCCCAGCATTTT	TRBV19	TRBJ1-5	-	TRBD1
CASSLDSTGRAETQYF	TGCGCCAGCAGCTTGGACAGTACAGGGAGGGCAGAGACCCAGTACTTC	TRBV5-1	TRBJ2-5	-	-
CATSQGGARNTGELFF	TGTGCCACCAGCCAAGGGGGGGCCAGGAACACCGGGGAGCTGTTTTTT	TRBV15	TRBJ2-2	-	-
CASSVDGGSTDTQYF	TGTGCCAGCAGCGTAGATGGGGGGAGCACAGATACGCAGTATTTT	TRBV9	TRBJ2-3	-	-
CASSLGSHTDTQYF	TGTGCCAGCAGCTTAGGCTCCCACACAGATACGCAGTATTTT	TRBV7-3	TRBJ2-3	once	-
CASSEPGTNYGYTF	TGTGCCAGCAGTGAACCAGGAACTAACTATGGCTACACCTTC	TRBV6-1	TRBJ1-2	-	-
CASSIPDRENSPLHF	TGTGCCAGTAGTATACCCGACAGGGAGAATTCACCCCTCCACTTT	TRBV19	TRBJ1-6	once	TRBD1
CASSYGREDLAQHF	TGTGCCAGCAGTTACGGCAGGGAAGATTTGGCCCAGCATTTT	TRBV6-6	TRBJ1-5	medium-sized	-
CASGSILTSESYEQYF	TGTGCTAGTGGTTCCATATTGACCTCGGAGTCCTACGAGCAGTACTTC	TRBV12-5	TRBJ2-7	-	-
CASSLGQQNTEAFF	TGTGCCAGCAGCCTGGGACAGCAGAACACTGAAGCTTTCTTT	TRBV7-9	TRBJ1-1	-	TRBD1
CASSSLGGETQYF	TGTGCCAGCAGCTCCCTGGGAGGAGAGACCCAGTACTTC	TRBV7-3	TRBJ2-5	-	-